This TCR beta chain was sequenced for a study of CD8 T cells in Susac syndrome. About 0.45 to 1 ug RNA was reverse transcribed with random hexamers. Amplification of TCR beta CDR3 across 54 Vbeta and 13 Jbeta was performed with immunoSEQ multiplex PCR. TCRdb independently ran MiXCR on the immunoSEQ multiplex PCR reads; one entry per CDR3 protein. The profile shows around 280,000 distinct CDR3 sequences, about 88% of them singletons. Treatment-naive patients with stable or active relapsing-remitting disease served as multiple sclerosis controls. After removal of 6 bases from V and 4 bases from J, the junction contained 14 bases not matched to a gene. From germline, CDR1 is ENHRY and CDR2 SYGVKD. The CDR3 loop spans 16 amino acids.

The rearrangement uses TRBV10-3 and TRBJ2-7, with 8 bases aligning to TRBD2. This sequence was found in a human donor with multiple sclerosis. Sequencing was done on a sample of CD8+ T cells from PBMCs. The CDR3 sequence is CAIRSFGSSGLYEQYF. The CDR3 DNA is TGTGCCATCAGGTCCTTCGGTTCTAGCGGGCTGTACGAGCAGTACTTC.